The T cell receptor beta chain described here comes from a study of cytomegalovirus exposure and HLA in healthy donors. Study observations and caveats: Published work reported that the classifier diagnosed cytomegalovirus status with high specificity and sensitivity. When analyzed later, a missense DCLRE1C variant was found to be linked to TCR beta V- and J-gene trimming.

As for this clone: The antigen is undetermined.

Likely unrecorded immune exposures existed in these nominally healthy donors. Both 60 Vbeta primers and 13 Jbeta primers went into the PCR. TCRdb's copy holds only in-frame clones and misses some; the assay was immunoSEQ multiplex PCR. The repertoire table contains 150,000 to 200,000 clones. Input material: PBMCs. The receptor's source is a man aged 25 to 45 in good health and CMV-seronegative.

The chain's CDR3 is CASSLVFAETGELFF. In DNA, the CDR3 is TGTGCCAGCAGCTTAGTCTTCGCTGAGACCGGGGAGCTGTTTTTT. The chain recombines TRBV11-2 with TRBJ2-2; D is uncertain. There are 15 residues in the CDR3. Germline CDR1 is SGHAT and CDR2 is FQNNGV. V shed 1 base and J shed 5 bases, with 11 bases lying between them.